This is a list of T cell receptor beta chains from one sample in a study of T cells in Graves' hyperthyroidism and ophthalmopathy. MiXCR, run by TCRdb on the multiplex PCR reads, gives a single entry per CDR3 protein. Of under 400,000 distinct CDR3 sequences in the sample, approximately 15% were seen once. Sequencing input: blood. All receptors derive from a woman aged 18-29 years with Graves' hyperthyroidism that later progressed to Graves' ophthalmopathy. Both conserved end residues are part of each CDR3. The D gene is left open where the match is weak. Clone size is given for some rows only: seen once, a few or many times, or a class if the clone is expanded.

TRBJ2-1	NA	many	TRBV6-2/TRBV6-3	CATTAGNEQFF	TGTGCCACCACCGCCGGGAATGAGCAGTTCTTC
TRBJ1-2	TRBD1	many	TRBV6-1	CASSYLDRVGGYTF	TGTGCCAGCAGTTACCTCGACAGGGTTGGTGGCTACACCTTC
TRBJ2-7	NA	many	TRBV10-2	CASSESQSYEQYF	TGCGCCAGCAGTGAGTCCCAATCCTACGAGCAGTACTTC
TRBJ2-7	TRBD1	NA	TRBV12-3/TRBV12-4	CASSLRDRGHEQYF	TGTGCCAGCAGTCTCCGGGACAGGGGCCACGAGCAGTACTTC
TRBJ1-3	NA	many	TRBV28	CASSFGGLSSGNTIYF	TGTGCCAGCAGTTTTGGGGGGCTTAGCTCTGGAAACACCATATATTTT
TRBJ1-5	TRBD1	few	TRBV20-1	CSARAQGNQSQHF	TGCAGTGCTAGAGCACAGGGGAATCAGTCCCAGCATTTT
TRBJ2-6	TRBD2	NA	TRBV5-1	CASSFRGLAGDLGANVLTF	TGCGCCAGCAGCTTTCGGGGACTAGCGGGAGATCTTGGGGCCAACGTCCTGACTTTC
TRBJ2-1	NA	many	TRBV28	CASHDLGHYNEQFF	TGTGCCAGCCACGACCTGGGGCACTACAATGAGCAGTTCTTC
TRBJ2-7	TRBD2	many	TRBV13	CASSGASGTYEQYF	TGTGCCAGCAGCGGGGCTAGCGGCACCTACGAGCAGTACTTC
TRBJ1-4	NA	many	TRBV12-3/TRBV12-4	CASSPRRRTNEKLFF	TGTGCCAGCAGTCCACGACGGAGAACTAATGAAAAACTGTTTTTT
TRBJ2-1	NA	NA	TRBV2	CASSYFYNEQFF	TGTGCCAGCAGTTATTTTTACAATGAGCAGTTCTTC
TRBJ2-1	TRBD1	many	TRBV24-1	CATSDRTGASSHTYNEQFF	TGTGCCACCAGTGACCGTACAGGGGCGTCTTCACATACTTACAATGAGCAGTTCTTC
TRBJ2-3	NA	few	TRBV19	CASSIEVRDSPRGISTDTQYF	TGTGCCAGTAGTATTGAGGTTCGAGACTCACCCAGAGGGATTTCCACAGATACGCAGTATTTT
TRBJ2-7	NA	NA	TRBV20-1	CSASRTSSYEQYF	TGCAGTGCTAGCAGGACAAGCTCCTACGAGCAGTACTTC
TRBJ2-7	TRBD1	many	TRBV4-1	CASSQEAQGSSYEQYF	TGCGCCAGCAGCCAAGAGGCACAGGGGAGCTCCTACGAGCAGTACTTC
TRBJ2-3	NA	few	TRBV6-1	CASRLDAGASDTQYF	TGTGCCAGCAGGCTAGACGCGGGTGCATCAGATACGCAGTATTTT
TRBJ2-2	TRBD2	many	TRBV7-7	CASGTSGSSGELFF	TGTGCTAGCGGGACTAGCGGGAGTTCCGGGGAGCTGTTTTTT